This T cell receptor beta chain was captured in a study of cytomegalovirus exposure and HLA in healthy donors. PCR primers comprised 60 Vbeta and 13 Jbeta primers. Profiled with immunoSEQ multiplex PCR; TCRdb holds only in-frame clones, not every one. The sample yields about 110,000 clones, roughly 80% seen once. In the case of this clone: Its specificity is unknown.

CDR3 length: 14 residues. Per the germline V gene, CDR1 is MNHNS and CDR2 is SASEGT. Trimming removed 1 base from V and 10 bases from J, with 11 bases in between. Study-level points and caveats: A later analysis linked a missense DCLRE1C variant to TCR beta V- and J-gene trimming. Clonal expansion was found to be greater in HLA-associated TCR beta chains than in equally common others in a later analysis.

The receptor comes from a man between 25 and 39 years old in good health and CMV-seropositive. The chain employs TRBV6-1 and TRBJ1-6; D remains ambiguous. Specimen: PBMCs. The CDR3 DNA reads TGTGCCAGCAGTGAAGTGGGAGCCCCATCACCCCTCCACTTT. It yields the protein CASSEVGAPSPLHF.